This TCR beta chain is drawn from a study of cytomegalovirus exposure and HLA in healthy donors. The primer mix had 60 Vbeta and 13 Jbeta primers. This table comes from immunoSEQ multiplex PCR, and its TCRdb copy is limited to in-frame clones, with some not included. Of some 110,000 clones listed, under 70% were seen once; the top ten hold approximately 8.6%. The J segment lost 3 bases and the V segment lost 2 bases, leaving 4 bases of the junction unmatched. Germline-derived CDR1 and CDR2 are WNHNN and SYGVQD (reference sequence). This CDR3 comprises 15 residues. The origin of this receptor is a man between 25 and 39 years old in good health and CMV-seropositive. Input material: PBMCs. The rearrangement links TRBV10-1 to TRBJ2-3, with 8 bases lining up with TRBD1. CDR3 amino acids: CASSERTGRTDTQYF. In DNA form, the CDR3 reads TGCGCCAGCAGTGAGAGGACAGGGAGGACAGATACGCAGTATTTT.